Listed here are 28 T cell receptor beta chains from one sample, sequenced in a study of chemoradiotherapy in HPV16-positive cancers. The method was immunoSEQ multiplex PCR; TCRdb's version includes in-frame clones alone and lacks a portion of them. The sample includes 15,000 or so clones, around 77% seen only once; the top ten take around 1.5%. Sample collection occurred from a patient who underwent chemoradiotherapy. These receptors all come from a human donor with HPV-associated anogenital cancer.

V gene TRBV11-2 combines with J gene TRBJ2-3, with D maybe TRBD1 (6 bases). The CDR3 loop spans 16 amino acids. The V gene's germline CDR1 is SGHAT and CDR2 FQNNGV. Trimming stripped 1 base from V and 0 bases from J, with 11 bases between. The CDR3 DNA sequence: TGTGCCAGCAGCTTAGGGACAGCCACTAGCACAGATACGCAGTATTTT. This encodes CASSLGTATSTDTQYF. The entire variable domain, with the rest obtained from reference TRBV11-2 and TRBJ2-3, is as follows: EAGVAQSPRYKIIEKRQSVAFWCNPISGHATLYWYQQILGQGPKLLIQFQNNGVVDDSQLPKDRFSAERLKGVDSTLKIQPAKLEDSAVYLCASSLGTATSTDTQYFGPGTRLTVL.

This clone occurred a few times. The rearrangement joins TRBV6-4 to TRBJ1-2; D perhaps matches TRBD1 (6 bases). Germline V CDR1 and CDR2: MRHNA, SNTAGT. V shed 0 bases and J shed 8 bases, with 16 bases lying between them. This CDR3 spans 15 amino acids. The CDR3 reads CASSDSPDSLGGYTF. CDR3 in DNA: TGTGCCAGCAGTGACTCCCCGGACAGTCTGGGGGGCTACACCTTC.

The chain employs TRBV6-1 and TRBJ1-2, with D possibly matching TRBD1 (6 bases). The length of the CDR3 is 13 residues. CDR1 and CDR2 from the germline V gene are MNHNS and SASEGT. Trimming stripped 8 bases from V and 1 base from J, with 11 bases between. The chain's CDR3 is CASVPQGNYGYTF. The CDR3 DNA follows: TGTGCCAGCGTTCCACAGGGTAACTATGGCTACACCTTC.

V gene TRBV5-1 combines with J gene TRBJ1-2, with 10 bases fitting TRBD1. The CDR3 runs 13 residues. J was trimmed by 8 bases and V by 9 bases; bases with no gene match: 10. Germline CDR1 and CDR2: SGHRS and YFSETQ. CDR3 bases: TGCGCCACCCGCCTGGGGACAGGGGAGGGCTACACCTTC. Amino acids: CATRLGTGEGYTF.

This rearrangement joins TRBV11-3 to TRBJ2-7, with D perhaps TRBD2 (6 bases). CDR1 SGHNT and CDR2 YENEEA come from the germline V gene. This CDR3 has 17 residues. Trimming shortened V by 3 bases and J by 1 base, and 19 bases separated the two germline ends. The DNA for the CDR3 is TGTGCCAGCAGCTTTCGAGGGCTCCCGGGGAGGTCCTACGAGCAGTACTTC. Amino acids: CASSFRGLPGRSYEQYF.

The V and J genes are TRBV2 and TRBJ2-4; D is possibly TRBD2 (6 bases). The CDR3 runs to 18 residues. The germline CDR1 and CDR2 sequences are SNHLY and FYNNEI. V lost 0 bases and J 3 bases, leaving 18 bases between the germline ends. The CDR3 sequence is CASSEALWRGEDKNIQYF. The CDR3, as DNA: TGTGCCAGCAGTGAAGCGCTTTGGAGGGGCGAAGACAAAAACATTCAGTACTTC. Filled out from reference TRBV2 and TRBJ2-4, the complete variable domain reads EPEVTQTPSHQVTQMGQEVILRCVPISNHLYFYWYRQILGQKVEFLVSFYNNEISEKSEIFDDQFSVERPDGSNFTLKIRSTKLEDSAMYFCASSEALWRGEDKNIQYFGAGTRLSVL.

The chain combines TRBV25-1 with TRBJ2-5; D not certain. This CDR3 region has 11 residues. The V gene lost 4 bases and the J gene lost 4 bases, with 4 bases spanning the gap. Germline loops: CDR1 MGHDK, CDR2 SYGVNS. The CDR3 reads CASSAAETQYF. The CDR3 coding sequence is TGTGCCAGCAGTGCCGCAGAGACCCAGTACTTC. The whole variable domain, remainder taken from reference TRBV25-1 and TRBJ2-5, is EADIYQTPRYLVIGTGKKITLECSQTMGHDKMYWYQQDPGMELHLIHYSYGVNSTEKGDLSSESTVSRIRTEHFPLTLESARPSHTSQYLCASSAAETQYFGPGTRLLVL.

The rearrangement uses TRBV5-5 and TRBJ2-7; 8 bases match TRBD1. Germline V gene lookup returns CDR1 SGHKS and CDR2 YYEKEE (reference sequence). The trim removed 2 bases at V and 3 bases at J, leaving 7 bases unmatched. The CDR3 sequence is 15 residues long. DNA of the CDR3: TGTGCCAGCAGCTTTTTCTCAGGGGGCAACTACGAGCAGTACTTC. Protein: CASSFFSGGNYEQYF.

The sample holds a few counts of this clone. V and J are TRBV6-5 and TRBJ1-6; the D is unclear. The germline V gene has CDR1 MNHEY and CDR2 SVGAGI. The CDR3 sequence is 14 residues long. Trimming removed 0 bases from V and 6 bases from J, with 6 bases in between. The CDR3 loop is CASSYSASNSPLHF. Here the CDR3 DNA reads TGTGCCAGCAGTTACTCGGCTAGTAATTCACCCCTCCACTTT.

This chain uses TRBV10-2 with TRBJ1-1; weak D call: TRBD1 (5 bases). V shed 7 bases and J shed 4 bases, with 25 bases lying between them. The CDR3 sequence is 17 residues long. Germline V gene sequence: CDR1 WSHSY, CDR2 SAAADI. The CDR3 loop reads CASNSGRVAPRFTEAFF. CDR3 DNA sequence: TGCGCCAGCAATTCCGGCAGGGTAGCCCCACGGTTCACTGAAGCTTTCTTT.

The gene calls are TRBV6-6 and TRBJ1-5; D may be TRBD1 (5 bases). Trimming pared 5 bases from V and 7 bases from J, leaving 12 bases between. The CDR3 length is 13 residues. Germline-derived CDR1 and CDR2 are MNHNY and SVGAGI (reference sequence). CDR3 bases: TGTGCCAGCAGTCTGGCCGGGGGGCAGCCCCAGCATTTT. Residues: CASSLAGGQPQHF.

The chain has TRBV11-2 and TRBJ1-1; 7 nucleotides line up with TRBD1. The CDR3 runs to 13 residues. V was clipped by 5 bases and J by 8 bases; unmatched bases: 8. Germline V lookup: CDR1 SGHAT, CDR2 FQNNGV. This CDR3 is CASSPGGTPEAFF. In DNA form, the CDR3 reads TGTGCCAGCAGCCCAGGGGGGACACCAGAAGCTTTCTTT.

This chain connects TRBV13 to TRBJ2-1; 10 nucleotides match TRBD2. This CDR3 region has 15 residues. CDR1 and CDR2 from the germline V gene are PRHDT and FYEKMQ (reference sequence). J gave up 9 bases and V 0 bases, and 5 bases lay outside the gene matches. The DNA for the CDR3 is TGTGCCAGCAGCTTAGGACAGCGGGGGGGCTTTGAGCAGTTCTTC. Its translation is CASSLGQRGGFEQFF.

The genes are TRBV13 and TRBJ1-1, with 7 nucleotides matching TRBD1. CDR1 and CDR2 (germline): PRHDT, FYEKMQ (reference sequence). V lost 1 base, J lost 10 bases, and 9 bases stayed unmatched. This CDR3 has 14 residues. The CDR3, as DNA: TGTGCCAGCAGCTTAGAATTTACGGGACAGCGAGCTTTCTTT. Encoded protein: CASSLEFTGQRAFF. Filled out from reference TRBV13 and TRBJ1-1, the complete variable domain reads AAGVIQSPRHLIKEKRETATLKCYPIPRHDTVYWYQQGPGQDPQFLISFYEKMQSDKGSIPDRFSAQQFSDYHSELNMSSLELGDSALYFCASSLEFTGQRAFFGQGTRLTVV.

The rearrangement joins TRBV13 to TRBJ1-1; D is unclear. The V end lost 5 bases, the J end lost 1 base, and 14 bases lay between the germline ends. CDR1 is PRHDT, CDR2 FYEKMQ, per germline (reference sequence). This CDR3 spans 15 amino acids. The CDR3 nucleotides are TGTGCCAGCAGCGCACAAGCTGCGAAGAACACTGAAGCTTTCTTT. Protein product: CASSAQAAKNTEAFF.

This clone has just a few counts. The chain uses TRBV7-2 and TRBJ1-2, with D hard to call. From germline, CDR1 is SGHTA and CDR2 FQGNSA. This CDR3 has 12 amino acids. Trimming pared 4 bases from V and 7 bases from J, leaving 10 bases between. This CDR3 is CASSSRTGGYTF. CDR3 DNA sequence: TGTGCCAGCAGCTCCCGGACCGGTGGCTACACCTTC.

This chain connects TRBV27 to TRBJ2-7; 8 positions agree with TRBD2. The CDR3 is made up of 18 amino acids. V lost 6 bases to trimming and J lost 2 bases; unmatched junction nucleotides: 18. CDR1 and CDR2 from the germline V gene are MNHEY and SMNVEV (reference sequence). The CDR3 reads CASSPTGVGRGVAYEQYF. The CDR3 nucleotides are TGTGCCAGCAGCCCCACGGGGGTTGGGCGGGGGGTTGCCTACGAGCAGTACTTC.

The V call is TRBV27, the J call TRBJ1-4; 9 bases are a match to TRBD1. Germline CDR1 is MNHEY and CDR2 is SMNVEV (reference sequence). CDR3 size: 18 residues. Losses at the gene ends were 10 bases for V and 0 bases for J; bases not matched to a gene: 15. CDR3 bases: TGTGCCAACTTCACCTCCGGGACAGGGAAAACAACTAATGAAAAACTGTTTTTT. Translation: CANFTSGTGKTTNEKLFF.

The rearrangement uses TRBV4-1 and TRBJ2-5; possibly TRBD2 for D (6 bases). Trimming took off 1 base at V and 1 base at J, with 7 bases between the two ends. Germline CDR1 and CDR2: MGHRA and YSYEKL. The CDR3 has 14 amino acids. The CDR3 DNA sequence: TGCGCCAGCAGCCAAGGCGGGGTCCAAGAGACCCAGTACTTC. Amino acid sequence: CASSQGGVQETQYF.

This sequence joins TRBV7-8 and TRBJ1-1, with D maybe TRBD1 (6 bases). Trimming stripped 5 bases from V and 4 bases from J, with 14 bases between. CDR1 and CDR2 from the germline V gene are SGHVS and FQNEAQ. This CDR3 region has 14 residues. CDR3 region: CASSTSRGSTEAFF. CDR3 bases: TGTGCCAGCAGCACAAGTAGGGGGAGCACTGAAGCTTTCTTT. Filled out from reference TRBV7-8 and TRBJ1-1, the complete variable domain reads GAGVSQSPRYKVAKRGQDVALRCDPISGHVSLFWYQQALGQGPEFLTYFQNEAQLDKSGLPSDRFFAERPEGSVSTLKIQRTQQEDSAVYLCASSTSRGSTEAFFGQGTRLTVV.

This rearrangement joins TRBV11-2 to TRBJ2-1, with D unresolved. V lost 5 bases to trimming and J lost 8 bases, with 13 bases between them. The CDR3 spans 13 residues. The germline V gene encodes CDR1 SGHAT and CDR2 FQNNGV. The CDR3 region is CASSRAIRDEQFF. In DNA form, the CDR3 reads TGTGCCAGCAGCAGAGCTATCCGGGATGAGCAGTTCTTC. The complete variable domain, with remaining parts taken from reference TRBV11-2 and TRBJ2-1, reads EAGVAQSPRYKIIEKRQSVAFWCNPISGHATLYWYQQILGQGPKLLIQFQNNGVVDDSQLPKDRFSAERLKGVDSTLKIQPAKLEDSAVYLCASSRAIRDEQFFGPGTRLTVL.

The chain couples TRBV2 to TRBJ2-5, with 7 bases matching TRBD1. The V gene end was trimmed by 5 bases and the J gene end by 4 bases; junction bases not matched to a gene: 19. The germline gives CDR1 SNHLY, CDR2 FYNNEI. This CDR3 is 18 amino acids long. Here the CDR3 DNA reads TGTGCCAGCAGTCCATCGGGGACCAGGGGGTACTTCGCAGAGACCCAGTACTTC. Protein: CASSPSGTRGYFAETQYF.

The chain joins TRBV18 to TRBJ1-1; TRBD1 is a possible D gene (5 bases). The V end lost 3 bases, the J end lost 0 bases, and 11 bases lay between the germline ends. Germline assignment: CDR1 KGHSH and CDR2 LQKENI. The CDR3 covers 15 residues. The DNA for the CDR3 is TGTGCCAGCTCACCCCCTGGGGGGATGAACACTGAAGCTTTCTTT. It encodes CASSPPGGMNTEAFF.

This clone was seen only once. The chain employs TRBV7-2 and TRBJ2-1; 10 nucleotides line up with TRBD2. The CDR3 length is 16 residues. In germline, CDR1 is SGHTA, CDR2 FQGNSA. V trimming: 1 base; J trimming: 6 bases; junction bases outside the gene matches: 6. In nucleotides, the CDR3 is TGTGCCAGCAGCTTAGGAACAGCGGGGGGGCTCAATGAGCAGTTCTTC. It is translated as CASSLGTAGGLNEQFF.

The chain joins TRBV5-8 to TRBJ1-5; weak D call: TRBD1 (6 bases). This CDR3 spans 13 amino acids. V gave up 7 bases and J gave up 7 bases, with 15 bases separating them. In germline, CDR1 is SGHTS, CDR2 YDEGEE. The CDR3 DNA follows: TGTGCCAGCGTGACTGACAGGTACCAGCCCCAGCATTTT. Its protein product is CASVTDRYQPQHF.

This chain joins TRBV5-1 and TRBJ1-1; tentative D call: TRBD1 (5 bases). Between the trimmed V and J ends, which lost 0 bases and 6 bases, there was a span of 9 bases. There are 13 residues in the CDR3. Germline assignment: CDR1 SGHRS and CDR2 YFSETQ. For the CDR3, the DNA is TGCGCCAGCAGCTTGGCGGGGGTCGCTGAAGCTTTCTTT. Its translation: CASSLAGVAEAFF.

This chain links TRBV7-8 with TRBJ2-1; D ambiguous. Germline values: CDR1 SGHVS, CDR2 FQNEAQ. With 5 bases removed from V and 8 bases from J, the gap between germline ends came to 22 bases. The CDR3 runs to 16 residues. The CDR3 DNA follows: TGTGCCAGCAGCGGAACCTCAGCATCCTCCTTTGATGAGCAGTTCTTC. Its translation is CASSGTSASSFDEQFF.

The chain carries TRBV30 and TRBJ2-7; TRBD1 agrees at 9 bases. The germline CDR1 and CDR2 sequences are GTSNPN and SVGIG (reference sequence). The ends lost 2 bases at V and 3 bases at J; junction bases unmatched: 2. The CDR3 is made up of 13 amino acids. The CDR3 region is CAWSTGGDYEQYF. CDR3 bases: TGTGCCTGGAGTACAGGGGGCGACTACGAGCAGTACTTC.